These 5 T cell receptor beta chains were all obtained from the same sample, sequenced in a study of shared clonotypes between healthy human individuals. Some clones are missing from TCRdb's copy, which holds only in-frame ones; the method was immunoSEQ multiplex PCR. The sample has 980,000 or so clones; about 80% are singletons. The specimen was memory CD4+ T cells sorted from blood. Subset indicated: CD45RA-negative fraction. These receptors were collected from a man younger than 35 in good health.

The rearrangement links TRBV5-6 to TRBJ2-5, with D hard to call. The CDR3 runs 13 residues. Trimming shortened V by 4 bases and J by 0 bases, and 7 bases separated the two germline ends. Germline assignment: CDR1 SGHDT and CDR2 YYEEEE. CDR3 DNA sequence: TGTGCCAGCAGCCCCGGACACCAAGAGACCCAGTACTTC. Protein product: CASSPGHQETQYF.

This clone showed up just once. The V and J genes are TRBV5-4 and TRBJ2-7, with TRBD1 identical over 9 bases. CDR1 and CDR2 (germline): SGHNT, YYREEE (reference sequence). V was pared by 4 bases and J by 6 bases, with 2 bases of the junction left unmatched. This CDR3 contains 12 residues. The CDR3 DNA follows: TGTGCCAGCAGCCCGGACAGGGGCGAGCAGTACTTC. It translates to CASSPDRGEQYF.

As for this clone: This sample includes further DNA sequences coding for the same CDR3. The genes are TRBV13 and TRBJ2-5, with no clear D. CDR1 PRHDT and CDR2 FYEKMQ come from the germline V gene (reference sequence). The CDR3 is made up of 14 amino acids. Trimming stripped 0 bases from V and 1 base from J, with 6 bases between. CDR3 region: CASSLGHLQETQYF. CDR3 DNA: TGTGCCAGCAGCTTAGGACACCTCCAAGAGACCCAGTACTTC.

This sequence joins TRBV7-2 and TRBJ2-7; 7 nucleotides match TRBD2. Trimming cost V 1 base and J 2 bases; bases outside gene matches: 5. Germline V gives CDR1 SGHTA, CDR2 FQGNSA. The CDR3 runs 15 residues. The CDR3 sequence is CASSLVSGLAYEQYF. Here the CDR3 DNA reads TGTGCCAGCAGCTTAGTGTCCGGACTAGCCTACGAGCAGTACTTC.

The CDR3 nucleotides are TGCAGCGTTGAAGGGTTCACGGGGGGGCTTGGCTACACCTTC. Encoded protein: CSVEGFTGGLGYTF. The chain recombines TRBV29-1 with TRBJ1-2; D might be TRBD1 (6 bases). Between the trimmed V and J ends, which lost 1 base and 7 bases, there was a span of 16 bases. The germline gives CDR1 SQVTM, CDR2 ANQGSEA. CDR3 size: 14 residues.